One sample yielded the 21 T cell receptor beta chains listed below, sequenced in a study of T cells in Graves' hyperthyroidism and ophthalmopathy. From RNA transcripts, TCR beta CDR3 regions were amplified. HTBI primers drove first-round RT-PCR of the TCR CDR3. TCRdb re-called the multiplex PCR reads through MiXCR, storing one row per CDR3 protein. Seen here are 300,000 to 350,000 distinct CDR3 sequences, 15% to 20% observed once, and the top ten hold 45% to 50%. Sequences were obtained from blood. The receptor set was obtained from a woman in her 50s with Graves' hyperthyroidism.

The CDR3 sequence: CASSLGLAGGFTGELFF. The CDR3 DNA sequence: TGTGCCAGCAGTTTGGGACTAGCGGGAGGGTTCACCGGGGAGCTGTTTTTT. V usage is TRBV27 and J usage is TRBJ2-2; TRBD2 matches at 16 bases. This CDR3 spans 17 amino acids. Losses at the gene ends were 3 bases for V and 4 bases for J; bases not matched to a gene: 2. From germline, CDR1 is MNHEY and CDR2 SMNVEV (reference sequence).

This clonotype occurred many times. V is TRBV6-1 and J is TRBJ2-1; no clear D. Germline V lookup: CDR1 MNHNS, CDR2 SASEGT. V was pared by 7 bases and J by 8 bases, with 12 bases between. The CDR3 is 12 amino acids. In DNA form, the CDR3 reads TGTGCCAGCACCTTCCAGATGCATGAGCAGTTCTTC. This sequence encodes CASTFQMHEQFF.

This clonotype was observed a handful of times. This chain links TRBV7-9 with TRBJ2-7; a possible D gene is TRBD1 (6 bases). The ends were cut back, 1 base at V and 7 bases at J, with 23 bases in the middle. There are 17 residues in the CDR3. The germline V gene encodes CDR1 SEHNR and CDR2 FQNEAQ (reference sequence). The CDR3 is CASSLGGFRGPSEEQYV. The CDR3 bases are TGTGCCAGCAGCTTAGGCGGTTTCAGGGGCCCCTCCGAGGAGCAGTACGTC.

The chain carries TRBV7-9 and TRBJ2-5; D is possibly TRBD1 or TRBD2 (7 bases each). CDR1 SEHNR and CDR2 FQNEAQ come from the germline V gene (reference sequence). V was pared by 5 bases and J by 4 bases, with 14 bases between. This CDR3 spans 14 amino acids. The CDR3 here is CASSHPGGGETQYF. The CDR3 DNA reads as TGTGCCAGCAGCCATCCAGGGGGGGGAGAGACCCAGTACTTC.

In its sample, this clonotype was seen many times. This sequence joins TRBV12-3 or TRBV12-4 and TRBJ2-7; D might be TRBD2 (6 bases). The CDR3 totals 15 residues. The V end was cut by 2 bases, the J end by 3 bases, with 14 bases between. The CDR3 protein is CASSLPNREIYEQYF. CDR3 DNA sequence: TGTGCCAGCAGTTTACCTAACCGGGAGATCTACGAGCAGTACTTC.

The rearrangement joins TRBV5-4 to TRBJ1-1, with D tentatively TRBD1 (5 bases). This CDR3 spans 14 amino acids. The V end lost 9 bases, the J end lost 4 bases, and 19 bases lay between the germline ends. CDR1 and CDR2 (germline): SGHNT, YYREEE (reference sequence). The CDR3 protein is CATRAGRVSTEAFF. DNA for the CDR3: TGTGCCACGAGGGCAGGGAGAGTTAGCACTGAAGCTTTCTTT.

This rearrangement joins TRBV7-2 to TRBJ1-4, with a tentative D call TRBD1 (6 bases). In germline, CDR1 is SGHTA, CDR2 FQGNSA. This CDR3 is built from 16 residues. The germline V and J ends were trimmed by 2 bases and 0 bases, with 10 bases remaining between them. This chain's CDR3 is CASSLSGATTNEKLFF. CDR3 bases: TGTGCCAGCAGCTTATCAGGGGCGACAACTAATGAAAAACTGTTTTTT.

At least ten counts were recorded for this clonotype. The CDR3 sequence: CASSQTEVGEQFF. Here the CDR3 DNA reads TGCGCCAGCTCCCAAACGGAGGTTGGCGAGCAGTTCTTC. This sequence joins TRBV5-1 and TRBJ2-1; a possible D gene is TRBD2 (5 bases). CDR1 and CDR2 from the germline V gene are SGHRS and YFSETQ. This CDR3 region has 13 residues. The V end lost 7 bases, the J end lost 10 bases, and 18 bases lay between the germline ends.

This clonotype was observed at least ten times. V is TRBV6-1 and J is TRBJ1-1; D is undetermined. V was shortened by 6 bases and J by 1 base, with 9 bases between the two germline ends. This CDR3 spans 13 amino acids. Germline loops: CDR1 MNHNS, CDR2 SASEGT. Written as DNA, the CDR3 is TGTGCCAGCAGCCCACGAGAGAACACTGAAGCTTTCTTT. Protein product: CASSPRENTEAFF.

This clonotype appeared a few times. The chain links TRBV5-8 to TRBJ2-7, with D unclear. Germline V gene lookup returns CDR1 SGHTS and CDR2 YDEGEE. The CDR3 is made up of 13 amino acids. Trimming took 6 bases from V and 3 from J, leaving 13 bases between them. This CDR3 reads CASTSDRIYEQYF. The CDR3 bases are TGTGCCAGCACCTCTGACCGGATCTACGAGCAGTACTTC. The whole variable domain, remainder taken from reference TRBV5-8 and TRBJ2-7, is EAGVTQSPTHLIKTRGQQATLRCSPISGHTSVYWYQQALGLGLQFLLWYDEGEERNRGNFPPRFSGRQFPNYSSELNVNALELEDSALYLCASTSDRIYEQYFGPGTRLTVT.

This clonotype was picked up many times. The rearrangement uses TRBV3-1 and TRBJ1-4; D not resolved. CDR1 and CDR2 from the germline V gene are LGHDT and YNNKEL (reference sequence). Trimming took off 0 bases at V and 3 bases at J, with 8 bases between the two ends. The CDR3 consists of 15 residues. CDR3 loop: CASSQDMNPNEKLFF. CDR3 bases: TGTGCCAGCAGCCAAGATATGAACCCTAATGAAAAACTGTTTTTT.

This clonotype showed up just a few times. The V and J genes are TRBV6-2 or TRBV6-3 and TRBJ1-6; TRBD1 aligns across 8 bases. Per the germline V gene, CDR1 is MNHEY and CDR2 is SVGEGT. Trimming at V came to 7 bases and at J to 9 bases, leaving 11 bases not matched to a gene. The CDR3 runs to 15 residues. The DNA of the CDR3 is TGTGCCAGCACCGTAGACAGGGGCCAGGGTTCACCCCTCCACTTT. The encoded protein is CASTVDRGQGSPLHF.

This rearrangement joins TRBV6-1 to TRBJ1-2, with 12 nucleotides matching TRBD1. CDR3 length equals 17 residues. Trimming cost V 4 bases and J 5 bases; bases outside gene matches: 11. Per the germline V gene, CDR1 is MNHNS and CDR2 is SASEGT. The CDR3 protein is CASSGRDRGHLLYGYTF. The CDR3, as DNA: TGTGCCAGCAGTGGCCGGGACAGGGGGCACCTTTTATATGGCTACACCTTC.

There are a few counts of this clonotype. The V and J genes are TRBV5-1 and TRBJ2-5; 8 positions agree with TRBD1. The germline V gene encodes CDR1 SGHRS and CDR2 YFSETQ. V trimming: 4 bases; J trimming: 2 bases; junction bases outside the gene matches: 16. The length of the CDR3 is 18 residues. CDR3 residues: CASSVTVGQGGFQETQYF. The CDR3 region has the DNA TGCGCCAGCAGCGTGACGGTCGGACAGGGAGGTTTTCAAGAGACCCAGTACTTC.

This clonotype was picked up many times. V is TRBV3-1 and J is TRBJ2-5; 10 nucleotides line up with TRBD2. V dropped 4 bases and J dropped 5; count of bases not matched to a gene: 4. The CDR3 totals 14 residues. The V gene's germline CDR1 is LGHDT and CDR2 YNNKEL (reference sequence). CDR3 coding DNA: TGTGCCAGCAGCCCCCCGGGACTAGCGGAGACCCAGTACTTC. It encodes CASSPPGLAETQYF.

The CDR3 sequence: CASSRSGSSTDEQFF. The CDR3 DNA follows: TGTGCCAGCTCAAGAAGCGGGAGTTCTACAGATGAGCAGTTCTTC. The V and J genes are TRBV18 and TRBJ2-1; 8 bases match TRBD2. Germline loops: CDR1 KGHSH, CDR2 LQKENI. This CDR3 is built from 15 residues. J gave up 8 bases and V 5 bases, and 11 bases lay outside the gene matches.

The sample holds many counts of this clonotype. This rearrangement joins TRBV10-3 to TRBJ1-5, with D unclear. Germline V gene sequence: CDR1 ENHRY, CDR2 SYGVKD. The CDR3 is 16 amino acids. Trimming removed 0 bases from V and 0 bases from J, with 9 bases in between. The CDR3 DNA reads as TGTGCCATCAGTGAGTCGTACAGTGATAGCAATCAGCCCCAGCATTTT. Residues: CAISESYSDSNQPQHF.

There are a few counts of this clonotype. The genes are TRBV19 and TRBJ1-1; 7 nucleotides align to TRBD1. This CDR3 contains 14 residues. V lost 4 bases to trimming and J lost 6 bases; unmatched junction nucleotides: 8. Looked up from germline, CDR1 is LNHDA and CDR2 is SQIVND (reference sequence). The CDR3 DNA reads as TGTGCCAGTAGTACCGGGGGACAGCGCCCTGAAGCTTTCTTT. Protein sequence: CASSTGGQRPEAFF.

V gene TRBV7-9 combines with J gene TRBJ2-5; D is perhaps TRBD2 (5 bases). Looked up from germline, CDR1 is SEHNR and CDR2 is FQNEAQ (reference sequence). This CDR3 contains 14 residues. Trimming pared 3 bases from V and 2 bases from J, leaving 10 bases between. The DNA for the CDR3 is TGTGCCAGCAGCTTCGGAGCGGAGCAAGAGACCCAGTACTTC. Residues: CASSFGAEQETQYF. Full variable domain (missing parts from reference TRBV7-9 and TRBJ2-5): DTGVSQNPRHKITKRGQNVTFRCDPISEHNRLYWYRQTLGQGPEFLTYFQNEAQLEKSRLLSDRFSAERPKGSFSTLEIQRTEQGDSAMYLCASSFGAEQETQYFGPGTRLLVL.

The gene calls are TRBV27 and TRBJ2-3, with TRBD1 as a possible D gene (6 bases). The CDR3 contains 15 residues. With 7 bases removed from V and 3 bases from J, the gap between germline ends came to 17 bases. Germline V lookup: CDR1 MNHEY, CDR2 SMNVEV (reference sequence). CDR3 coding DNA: TGTGCCAGCAACCGGGACACCGGTCAGACAGATACGCAGTATTTT. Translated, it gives CASNRDTGQTDTQYF.

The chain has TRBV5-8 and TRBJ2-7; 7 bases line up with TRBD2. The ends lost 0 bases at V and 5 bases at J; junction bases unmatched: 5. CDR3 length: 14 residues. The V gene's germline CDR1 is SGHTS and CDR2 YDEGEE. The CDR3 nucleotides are TGTGCCAGCAGCTTGGGACTAGCTAGCGACGAGCAGTACTTC. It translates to CASSLGLASDEQYF.